This TCR beta chain was observed in a study of blood T cell repertoires in COVID-19. With 2 bases removed from V and 0 bases from J, the gap between germline ends came to 8 bases. CDR1 SNHLY and CDR2 FYNNEI come from the germline V gene. The CDR3 totals 16 residues. The data were produced by immunoSEQ multiplex PCR, yet TCRdb's version contains in-frame clones alone and is incomplete. The sample contains 180,000 or so clones, around 87% of which appear only once. Specimen: peripheral blood. The sequence came from an elderly woman in a cohort sampled during active or convalescent COVID-19. J is TRBJ1-6 and V is TRBV2; D not resolved. CDR3 DNA sequence: TGTGCCAGCAGTGAAACAGCAAACTCCTATAATTCACCCCTCCACTTT. It encodes CASSETANSYNSPLHF.